Following are 10 T cell receptor beta chains from one sample sequenced in a study of glioma-infiltrating T cells. The iRepertoire nested amplicon-rescue multiplex PCR amplified TCR alpha and beta CDR3s from RNA. TCRdb analysed the multiplex PCR reads with MiXCR anew, one entry per CDR3 protein. Seen here are under 200,000 distinct CDR3 sequences, under 55% observed once, and the top ten hold 5% to 5.5%. The sequencing sample was made of glioma tissue, nonneoplastic brain tissue, or PBMCs (not recorded which). The receptors here all came from a human donor with low-grade glioma or glioblastoma, undergoing nonglioma brain surgery, or in good health (not recorded which).

As for this clonotype: This may stem from a read error, because a much larger clone lies one nucleotide away. The chain recombines TRBV7-2 with TRBJ2-1; D gene uncertain. CDR3 length equals 14 residues. The germline V gene has CDR1 SGHTA and CDR2 FQGNSA. Deletions cut 5 bases from V and 10 bases from J, with 18 bases between. In nucleotides, the CDR3 is TGTGCCAGCAGCGCCCTGCGTCTAGTAGAGGAGCAGTTCTTC. It codes for CASSALRLVEEQFF.

This clonotype was seen repeatedly, ten times or more. The genes are TRBV2 and TRBJ1-6; 7 nucleotides align to TRBD1. Unmatched junction bases numbered 6, after V lost 8 bases and J lost 5 bases. The CDR3 is 14 amino acids. Germline V gene lookup returns CDR1 SNHLY and CDR2 FYNNEI. The CDR3 sequence is CASGGTADNSPLHF. CDR3 DNA sequence: TGTGCCAGCGGAGGGACAGCTGATAATTCACCCCTCCACTTT. Based on the CDR3 plus reference TRBV2 and TRBJ1-6, the full variable domain is EPEVTQTPSHQVTQMGQEVILRCVPISNHLYFYWYRQILGQKVEFLVSFYNNEISEKSEIFDDQFSVERPDGSNFTLKIRSTKLEDSAMYFCASGGTADNSPLHFGNGTRLTVT.

Points on this clonotype: The junction and the germline gene differ at one end; a read error may be behind it. The genes are TRBV7-2 and TRBJ1-1; D might be TRBD1 (6 bases). The germline V gene has CDR1 SGHTA and CDR2 FQGNSA. The CDR3 has 15 residues. CDR3 amino acids: CASSLISGTIPETIF. The CDR3 nucleotides read TGTGCCAGCAGCTTAATTTCCGGGACAATCCCCGAAACTATCTTT.

This clonotype was counted many times. The V call is TRBV20-1, the J call TRBJ2-3; TRBD2 matches at 14 bases. CDR3 length: 14 residues. The germline CDR1 and CDR2 sequences are DFQATT and SNEGSKA (reference sequence). V trimming: 6 bases; J trimming: 6 bases; junction bases outside the gene matches: 5. CDR3 nucleotides: TGCAGTGCCCCGGGACTAGCGGGAGACGATACGCAGTATTTT. Translation: CSAPGLAGDDTQYF.

This clonotype was detected many times. The CDR3 region is CASSHPGGKAVDEQFF. CDR3 in DNA: TGTGCCAGCAGCCACCCAGGGGGGAAAGCGGTCGATGAGCAGTTCTTC. V is TRBV7-2 and J is TRBJ2-1, with D perhaps matching TRBD1 (7 bases). Germline values: CDR1 SGHTA, CDR2 FQGNSA. The CDR3 is 16 amino acids. V was shortened by 5 bases and J by 8 bases, with 22 bases between the two germline ends.

The chain joins TRBV19 to TRBJ2-5; no definite D call. The CDR3 is 14 residues long. Germline V gene data show CDR1 as LNHDA and CDR2 as SQIVND (reference sequence). The germline V and J ends were trimmed by 3 bases and 2 bases, with 10 bases remaining between them. CDR3 sequence: CASSMTSGQETQYF. The CDR3 DNA is TGTGCCAGTAGTATGACGTCCGGTCAAGAGACCCAGTACTTC.

On this clonotype: This may be a read error, as it is one base from a much larger clone. The chain joins TRBV28 to TRBJ2-1; 10 positions agree with TRBD2. The CDR3 contains 15 residues. Trimming at V came to 6 bases and at J to 10 bases, leaving 12 bases not matched to a gene. The germline V gene encodes CDR1 MDHEN and CDR2 SYDVKM. In DNA, the CDR3 is TGTGCCAGCAGAACGACTAGCGGGTTCTCCTACGAGCAGTTCTTC. Its protein product is CASRTTSGFSYEQFF.

This clonotype was recorded at least ten times. The genes are TRBV7-2 and TRBJ2-3, with 10 bases matching TRBD2. CDR1 and CDR2 from the germline V gene are SGHTA and FQGNSA. With 5 bases clipped from V and 5 bases from J, the junction kept 10 bases outside the gene matches. The CDR3 length is 16 residues. DNA for the CDR3: TGTGCCAGCAGCGCCCGAGCGGGAGGGCCAATAGATACGCAGTATTTT. Its translation is CASSARAGGPIDTQYF.

As DNA, the CDR3 is TGCGCCAGCAGCTTTGGGACAGGGGGCAGCAATCAGCCCCAGCATTTT. This codes for CASSFGTGGSNQPQHF. The chain has TRBV5-1 and TRBJ1-5; 12 nucleotides align to TRBD1. Per the germline V gene, CDR1 is SGHRS and CDR2 is YFSETQ. The V segment lost 2 bases and the J segment 1 base; nucleotides outside the gene matches: 1. The CDR3 has 16 residues.

Ten or more counts support this clonotype. The chain employs TRBV20-1 and TRBJ1-1, with 8 bases identical to TRBD1. CDR3 length: 14 amino acids. The germline gives CDR1 DFQATT, CDR2 SNEGSKA (reference sequence). The junction had 3 bases not matched to a gene; V was cut back by 2 bases and J by 1 base. In nucleotides, the CDR3 is TGCAGTGCTAGAACCGGGACAGGGAACACTGAAGCTTTCTTT. Its translation is CSARTGTGNTEAFF.